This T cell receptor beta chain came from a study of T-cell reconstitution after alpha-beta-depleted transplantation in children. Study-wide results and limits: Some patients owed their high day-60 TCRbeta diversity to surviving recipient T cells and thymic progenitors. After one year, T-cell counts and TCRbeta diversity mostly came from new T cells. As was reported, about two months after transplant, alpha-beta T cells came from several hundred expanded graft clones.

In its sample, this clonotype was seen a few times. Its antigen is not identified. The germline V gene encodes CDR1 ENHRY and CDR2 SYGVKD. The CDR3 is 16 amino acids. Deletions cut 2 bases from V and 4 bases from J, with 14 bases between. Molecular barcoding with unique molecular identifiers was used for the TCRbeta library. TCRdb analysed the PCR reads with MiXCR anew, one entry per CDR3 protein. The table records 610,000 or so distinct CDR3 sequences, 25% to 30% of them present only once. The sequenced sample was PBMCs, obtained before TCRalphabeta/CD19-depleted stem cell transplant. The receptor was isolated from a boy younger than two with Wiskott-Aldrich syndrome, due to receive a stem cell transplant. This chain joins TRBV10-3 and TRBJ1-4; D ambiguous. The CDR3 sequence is CAISEILGAGNEKLFF. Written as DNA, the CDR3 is TGTGCCATCAGTGAGATCCTGGGAGCGGGTAATGAAAAACTGTTTTTT.